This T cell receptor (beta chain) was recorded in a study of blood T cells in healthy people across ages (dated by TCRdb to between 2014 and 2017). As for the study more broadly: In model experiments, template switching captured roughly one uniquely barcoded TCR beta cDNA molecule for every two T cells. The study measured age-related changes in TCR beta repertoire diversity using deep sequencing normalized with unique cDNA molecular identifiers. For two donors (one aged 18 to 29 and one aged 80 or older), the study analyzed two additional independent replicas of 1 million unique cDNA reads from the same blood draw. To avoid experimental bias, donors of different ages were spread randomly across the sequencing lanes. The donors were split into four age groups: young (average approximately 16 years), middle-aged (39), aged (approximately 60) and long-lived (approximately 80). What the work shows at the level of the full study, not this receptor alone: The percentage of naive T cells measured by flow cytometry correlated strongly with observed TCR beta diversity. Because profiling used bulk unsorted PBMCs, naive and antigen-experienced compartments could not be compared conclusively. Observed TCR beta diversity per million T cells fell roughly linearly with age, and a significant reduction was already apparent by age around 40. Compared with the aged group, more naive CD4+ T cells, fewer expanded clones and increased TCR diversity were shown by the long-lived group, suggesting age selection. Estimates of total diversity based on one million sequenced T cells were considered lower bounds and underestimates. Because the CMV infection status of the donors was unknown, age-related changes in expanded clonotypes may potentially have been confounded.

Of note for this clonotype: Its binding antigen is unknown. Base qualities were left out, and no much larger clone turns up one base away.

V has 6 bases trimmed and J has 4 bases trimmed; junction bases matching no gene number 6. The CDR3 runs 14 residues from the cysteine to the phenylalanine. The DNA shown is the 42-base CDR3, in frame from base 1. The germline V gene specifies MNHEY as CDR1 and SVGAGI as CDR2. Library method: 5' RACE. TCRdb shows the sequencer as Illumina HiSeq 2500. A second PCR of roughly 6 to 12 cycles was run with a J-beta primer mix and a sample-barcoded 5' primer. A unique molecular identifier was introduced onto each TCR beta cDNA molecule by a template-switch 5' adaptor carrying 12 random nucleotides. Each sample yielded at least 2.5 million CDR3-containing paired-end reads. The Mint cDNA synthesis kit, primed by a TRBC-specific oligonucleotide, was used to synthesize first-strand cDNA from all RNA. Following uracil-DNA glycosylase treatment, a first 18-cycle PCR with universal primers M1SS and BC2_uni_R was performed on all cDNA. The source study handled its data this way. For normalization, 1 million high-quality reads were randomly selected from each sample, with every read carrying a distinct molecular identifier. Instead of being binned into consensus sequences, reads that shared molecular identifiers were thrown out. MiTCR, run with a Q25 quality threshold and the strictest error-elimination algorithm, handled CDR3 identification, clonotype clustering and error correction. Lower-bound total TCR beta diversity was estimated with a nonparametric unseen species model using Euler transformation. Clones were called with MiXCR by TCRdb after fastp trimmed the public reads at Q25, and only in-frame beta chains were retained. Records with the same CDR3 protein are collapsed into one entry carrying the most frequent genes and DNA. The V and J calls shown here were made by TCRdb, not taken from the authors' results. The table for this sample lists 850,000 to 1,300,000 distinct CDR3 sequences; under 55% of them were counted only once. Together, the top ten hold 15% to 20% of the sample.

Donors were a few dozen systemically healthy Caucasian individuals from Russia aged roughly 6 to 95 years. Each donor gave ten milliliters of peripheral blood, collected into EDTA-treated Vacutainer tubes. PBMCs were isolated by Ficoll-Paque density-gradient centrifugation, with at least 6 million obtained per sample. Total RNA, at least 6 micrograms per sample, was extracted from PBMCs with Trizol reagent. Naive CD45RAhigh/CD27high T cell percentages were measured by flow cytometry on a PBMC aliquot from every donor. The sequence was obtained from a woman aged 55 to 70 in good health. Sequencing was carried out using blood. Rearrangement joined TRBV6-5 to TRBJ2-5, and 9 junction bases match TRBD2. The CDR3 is CASRPGTSIETQYF. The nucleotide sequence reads TGTGCCAGCAGGCCCGGGACTAGCATAGAGACCCAGTACTTC.